These T cell receptor beta chains were read from a single sample in a study of human T cells and chemical hapten exposure. TCRdb reprocessed the RACE reads with MiXCR, giving one entry per CDR3 protein. The table includes roughly 98,000 distinct CDR3 sequences, around 12% detected once. The sequenced sample was whole blood, obtained in connection with sensitization to the hapten diphenylcyclopropenone (DPC). The receptors shown here come from a woman in her thirties or forties with alopecia areata. Some clones in this sample may be carry-over from other donors' samples. Both conserved end residues are part of each CDR3. Fields, in order: clone size, V gene, J gene, CDR3 protein. Rows may omit the clone size; those that give it use once, few, many or a size class.

>few|TRBV28|TRBJ2-7
CATTRGPYEQYF
>many|TRBV29-1|TRBJ1-1
CSVEATLNTEAFF
>-|TRBV19|TRBJ2-7
CASSAIAGVSYEQYF
>few|TRBV6-2/TRBV6-3|TRBJ2-1
CASSRRSGSLNEQFF
>-|TRBV21-1|TRBJ2-1
CASSNGKSSYNEQFF
>-|TRBV12-3/TRBV12-4|TRBJ1-5
CASSLDAANSNQPQHF
>few|TRBV7-2|TRBJ2-5
CASSLARAGVGETQYF
>-|TRBV5-1|TRBJ2-2
CASSLSGQGASGELFF
>once|TRBV4-1|TRBJ1-1
CASSQDVMRQHTTEAFF
>many|TRBV6-5|TRBJ2-7
CASSYSGGYSGRAEQSYEQYF
>few|TRBV20-1|TRBJ2-7
CSARPPGTSGRGGAYF
>many|TRBV18|TRBJ1-2
CASSPVPDRNYGYTF
>-|TRBV27|TRBJ1-1
CASSFTYMNTEAFF
>-|TRBV7-2|TRBJ2-1
CASSAGTDNEQFF
>few|TRBV4-1|TRBJ1-2
CASSQGGTSNYGYTF
>-|TRBV20-1|TRBJ2-1
CSATQTPTSGRSTYNEQFF
>-|TRBV3-1|TRBJ2-1
CASSQGAIPRNEQFF
>many|TRBV28|TRBJ1-2
CASHRQPYGYTF
>many|TRBV27|TRBJ2-7
CASSPHEQYF
>few|TRBV20-1|TRBJ2-7
CSETRASGIREQYF
>many|TRBV29-1|TRBJ2-5
CSGGLAEETQYF
>few|TRBV20-1|TRBJ2-3
CSAIGTSGSDTQYF
>few|TRBV15|TRBJ2-3
CATSRASGSRTDTQYF
>few|TRBV28|TRBJ2-7
CASTLGTYEQYF
>few|TRBV7-3|TRBJ1-1
CASSLASGLGTEAFF
>few|TRBV28|TRBJ1-5
CASSSYSNQPQHF
>few|TRBV20-1|TRBJ2-3
CSVLPDADSLTQYF
>few|TRBV28|TRBJ2-7
CASSLSAAGGPYEQYF
>many|TRBV7-9|TRBJ2-7
CASSLASDRSYEQYF
>few|TRBV28|TRBJ1-1
CASSSLEEVKSEAFF
>-|TRBV29-1|TRBJ2-1
CSVDDNVNEQFF
>few|TRBV29-1|TRBJ1-5
CSVGDQPQHF
>few|TRBV7-2|TRBJ1-4
CASSLEGGAWGEKLFF
>-|TRBV29-1|TRBJ2-5
CSQARTDQETQYF
>few|TRBV5-6|TRBJ2-1
CASSRSIPNEQFF
>few|TRBV9|TRBJ2-3
CASSVGLADFSDTQYF
>few|TRBV2|TRBJ1-5
CASSDQGAQHF
>few|TRBV30|TRBJ2-5
CAWRKTGFQETQYF
>many|TRBV18|TRBJ1-1
CASDKTGGRSWNTEAFF
>many|TRBV7-9|TRBJ2-1
CASSFVWDPYNEQFF
>-|TRBV12-3/TRBV12-4|TRBJ2-7
CASSLRSGESYEQYF
>many|TRBV6-6|TRBJ2-1
CATLLARGSSYNEQFF
>-|TRBV27|TRBJ1-1
CASSPHEGINTEAFF